Below are 24 T cell receptor beta chains sequenced from a single sample in a study of T cell repertoires in cytomegalovirus infection. For these TCRs, the target antigens are not known. TCRdb redid the calling of the reads with MiXCR, one entry per CDR3 protein. The sample carries 310,000 or so distinct CDR3 sequences, 25% recorded once. The source was cultured PBMCs, collected from culture after CMV antigen stimulation. These receptors were obtained from a human donor in good health (CMV status not recorded). Some clones in this sample may be carry-over from other donors' samples.

The J gene is TRBJ2-3, the V gene TRBV5-4; possible D gene TRBD1, 5 bases. Germline V gene lookup returns CDR1 SGHNT and CDR2 YYREEE (reference sequence). The V end was cut by 7 bases, the J end by 4 bases, with 10 bases between. The CDR3 loop spans 12 amino acids. The CDR3: CASGAGADTQYF. CDR3 nucleotides: TGTGCCAGCGGGGCCGGAGCAGATACGCAGTATTTT. Variable domain in full (rest from reference TRBV5-4 and TRBJ2-3): ETGVTQSPTHLIKTRGQQVTLRCSSQSGHNTVSWYQQALGQGPQFIFQYYREEENGRGNFPPRFSGLQFPNYSSELNVNALELDDSALYLCASGAGADTQYFGPGTRLTVL.

This clonotype was seen many times. CDR3 sequence: CAISEGSEQFF. The CDR3, as DNA: TGTGCCATCAGTGAGGGGAGTGAGCAGTTCTTC. The chain has TRBV10-3 and TRBJ2-1; D is possibly TRBD2 (5 bases). Germline lookup yields CDR1 ENHRY and CDR2 SYGVKD. V lost 2 bases and J lost 9, with 5 bases in between. The CDR3 has 11 residues.

This clonotype has more than one count but fewer than ten. The CDR3 sequence: CSALRDLGWDETQYF. The CDR3 bases are TGCAGTGCACTCCGGGACCTAGGTTGGGACGAGACCCAGTACTTC. The J gene is TRBJ2-5, the V gene TRBV20-1; D possibly matches TRBD1 or TRBD2 (5 bases each). V was pared by 6 bases and J by 5 bases, with 22 bases between. Looked up from germline, CDR1 is DFQATT and CDR2 is SNEGSKA (reference sequence). The CDR3 runs to 15 residues.

This clonotype has at least ten counts. The genes are TRBV28 and TRBJ1-1; D may be TRBD1 (5 bases). Trimming stripped 6 bases from V and 1 base from J, with 12 bases between. This CDR3 is built from 14 residues. Looked up from germline, CDR1 is MDHEN and CDR2 is SYDVKM. CDR3 sequence (DNA): TGTGCCAGCAGAAAGGGACGGAGGAACACTGAAGCTTTCTTT. Amino acid sequence: CASRKGRRNTEAFF.

The chain uses TRBV12-3 or TRBV12-4 and TRBJ1-5, with D possibly matching TRBD1 (6 bases). This CDR3 spans 14 amino acids. V was clipped by 6 bases and J by 7 bases, with 16 bases between them. The CDR3 is CASSPGRGKQPQHF. Here the CDR3 DNA reads TGTGCCAGCAGCCCCGGGAGGGGGAAGCAGCCCCAGCATTTT.

This clonotype was picked up a small number of times. The V call is TRBV23-1, the J call TRBJ2-3, with 13 bases matching TRBD2. TRBV23-1 is an open reading frame, and its role is uncertain. Unmatched junction bases numbered 11, after V lost 0 bases and J lost 2 bases. CDR3 size: 20 residues. Here the CDR3 DNA reads TGCGCCAGCAGTCAATCTAGGGGATGGGGACTAGCGGGAAACACAGATACGCAGTATTTT. Encoded protein: CASSQSRGWGLAGNTDTQYF.

This clonotype showed up just a few times. The chain combines TRBV11-2 with TRBJ1-5; D gene uncertain. Trimming cost V 5 bases and J 3 bases, with 8 bases left between them. Germline V lookup: CDR1 SGHAT, CDR2 FQNNGV. This CDR3 has 13 residues. The CDR3 coding sequence is TGTGCCAGCAGCCTAAACTACAATCAGCCCCAGCATTTT. It is translated as CASSLNYNQPQHF.

This clonotype was seen more than once but under ten times. This chain connects TRBV18 to TRBJ1-5; tentatively, D is TRBD1 (5 bases). Trimming left V 2 bases short and J 0 bases short, with 17 bases between. CDR1 and CDR2 (germline): KGHSH, LQKENI. This CDR3 region has 18 residues. The CDR3 DNA reads as TGTGCCAGCTCACCAACCGGGACTGGGCTAAGTAGCAATCAGCCCCAGCATTTT. Its translation: CASSPTGTGLSSNQPQHF. Combining the CDR3 with reference TRBV18 and TRBJ1-5 gives the whole variable domain NAGVMQNPRHLVRRRGQEARLRCSPMKGHSHVYWYRQLPEEGLKFMVYLQKENIIDESGMPKERFSAEFPKEGPSILRIQQVVRGDSAAYFCASSPTGTGLSSNQPQHFGDGTRLSIL.

This chain links TRBV2 with TRBJ2-7; 9 bases are a match to TRBD1. The CDR3 has 15 residues. V trimming: 6 bases; J trimming: 6 bases; junction bases outside the gene matches: 12. Germline assignment: CDR1 SNHLY and CDR2 FYNNEI. CDR3 coding DNA: TGTGCCAGCAGATTTACCGGGACAGGGTGGGGCGAGCAGTACTTC. It specifies CASRFTGTGWGEQYF.

The chain joins TRBV2 to TRBJ2-1; D perhaps matches TRBD1 (6 bases). Looked up from germline, CDR1 is SNHLY and CDR2 is FYNNEI. The V gene lost 9 bases and the J gene lost 8 bases, with 17 bases spanning the gap. The CDR3 has 13 amino acids. The chain's CDR3 is CASATQGTDEQFF. The CDR3 DNA follows: TGTGCCAGTGCTACACAGGGTACGGATGAGCAGTTCTTC.

Only a few counts were recorded for this clonotype. Here the CDR3 DNA reads TGTGCCAGCACCCCTTACGGAGAGACCCAGTACTTC. Protein sequence: CASTPYGETQYF. The chain carries TRBV11-2 and TRBJ2-5; D gene unclear. This CDR3 contains 12 residues. Trimming took off 7 bases at V and 4 bases at J, with 10 bases between the two ends. The V gene's germline CDR1 is SGHAT and CDR2 FQNNGV.

This clonotype was found a few times. V is TRBV29-1 and J is TRBJ1-1, with D unclear. Germline CDR1 SQVTM, CDR2 ANQGSEA. The V end lost 3 bases, the J end lost 1 base, and 3 bases lay between the germline ends. The length of the CDR3 is 11 residues. In DNA form, the CDR3 reads TGCAGCGTTGACAGGAACACTGAAGCTTTCTTT. It yields the protein CSVDRNTEAFF.

This sequence joins TRBV7-2 and TRBJ2-1; D is perhaps TRBD1 or TRBD2 (5 bases each). Trimming took off 5 bases at V and 1 base at J, with 15 bases between the two ends. This CDR3 region has 16 residues. Germline V gene sequence: CDR1 SGHTA, CDR2 FQGNSA. CDR3 residues: CASSNRRVTSYNEQFF. CDR3 in DNA: TGTGCCAGCAGCAACAGGCGGGTTACTTCCTACAATGAGCAGTTCTTC.

A few counts support this clonotype. As DNA, the CDR3 is TGTGCCAGCAGTTTTGTGGGGCCCACGAGTCAGCCCCAGCATTTT. This encodes CASSFVGPTSQPQHF. The V and J genes are TRBV27 and TRBJ1-5, with a tentative D call TRBD1 (5 bases). This CDR3 is 15 amino acids long. V lost 3 bases and J lost 6, with 15 bases in between. CDR1 is MNHEY and CDR2 is SMNVEV in the germline V gene (reference sequence).

This clonotype was recorded at least ten times. The V call is TRBV7-2, the J call TRBJ1-5, with no clear D. Deletions cut 3 bases from V and 6 bases from J, with 9 bases between. The CDR3 consists of 13 residues. Germline CDR1 SGHTA, CDR2 FQGNSA. The CDR3 spells CASSLVPIQPQHF. The CDR3 region has the DNA TGTGCCAGCAGCTTGGTACCCATTCAGCCCCAGCATTTT. Complete variable domain (other parts from reference TRBV7-2 and TRBJ1-5): GAGVSQSPSNKVTEKGKDVELRCDPISGHTALYWYRQSLGQGLEFLIYFQGNSAPDKSGLPSDRFSAERTGGSVSTLTIQRTQQEDSAVYLCASSLVPIQPQHFGDGTRLSIL.

This clonotype occurred many times. The V and J genes are TRBV7-2 and TRBJ1-3; D is perhaps TRBD1 (6 bases). CDR1 SGHTA and CDR2 FQGNSA come from the germline V gene. Trimming removed 5 bases at V and 2 bases at J, with 16 bases between. This CDR3 contains 16 residues. CDR3 in DNA: TGTGCCAGCAGCCCTCGGGGGGCGCTAACTGGAAACACCATATATTTT. Encoded protein: CASSPRGALTGNTIYF.

The count of this clonotype is one. The rearrangement joins TRBV20-1 to TRBJ2-3; 9 bases align to TRBD1. J gave up 1 base and V 5 bases, and 4 bases lay outside the gene matches. This CDR3 has 14 amino acids. Germline CDR1 and CDR2: DFQATT and SNEGSKA (reference sequence). CDR3: CSAYRDRGTDTQYF. The CDR3 DNA sequence: TGCAGTGCTTACCGGGACAGGGGCACAGATACGCAGTATTTT.

The rearrangement joins TRBV25-1 to TRBJ2-1, with TRBD2 matching over 14 bases. This CDR3 contains 15 residues. CDR1 and CDR2 from the germline V gene are MGHDK and SYGVNS. V lost 6 bases to trimming and J lost 9 bases; unmatched junction nucleotides: 7. The CDR3 spells CASRRLAGGFSEQFF. DNA for the CDR3: TGTGCCAGCAGGAGACTAGCGGGAGGGTTCAGTGAGCAGTTCTTC. The complete variable domain, with remaining parts taken from reference TRBV25-1 and TRBJ2-1, reads EADIYQTPRYLVIGTGKKITLECSQTMGHDKMYWYQQDPGMELHLIHYSYGVNSTEKGDLSSESTVSRIRTEHFPLTLESARPSHTSQYLCASRRLAGGFSEQFFGPGTRLTVL.

This clonotype was counted only a few times. The V gene is TRBV7-9, the J gene TRBJ1-5; D is possibly TRBD1 (5 bases). Per the germline V gene, CDR1 is SEHNR and CDR2 is FQNEAQ (reference sequence). Trimming pared 3 bases from V and 6 bases from J, leaving 15 bases between. This CDR3 is 15 amino acids long. Here the CDR3 reads CASSLEGRAGQPQHF. CDR3 sequence (DNA): TGTGCCAGCAGCTTGGAGGGGCGGGCAGGTCAGCCCCAGCATTTT. Variable domain in full (rest from reference TRBV7-9 and TRBJ1-5): DTGVSQNPRHKITKRGQNVTFRCDPISEHNRLYWYRQTLGQGPEFLTYFQNEAQLEKSRLLSDRFSAERPKGSFSTLEIQRTEQGDSAMYLCASSLEGRAGQPQHFGDGTRLSIL.

This clonotype was detected only a few times. The gene calls are TRBV4-1 and TRBJ2-5; TRBD2 might be the D (6 bases). In germline, CDR1 is MGHRA, CDR2 YSYEKL. V was shortened by 3 bases and J by 5 bases, with 16 bases between the two germline ends. The CDR3 is 15 residues long. This CDR3 is CASSQTNGGTETQYF. CDR3 DNA sequence: TGCGCCAGCAGCCAGACCAATGGCGGGACGGAGACCCAGTACTTC.

This clonotype was seen at least ten times. The rearrangement uses TRBV27 and TRBJ1-2; D is perhaps TRBD1 (5 bases). V lost 1 base to trimming and J lost 8 bases, with 11 bases between them. This CDR3 is 13 amino acids long. Germline V lookup: CDR1 MNHEY, CDR2 SMNVEV (reference sequence). The CDR3 sequence is CASSLYQGRGYTF. DNA of the CDR3: TGTGCCAGCAGTTTATACCAGGGCCGGGGCTACACCTTC.

Many counts were recorded for this clonotype. The J gene is TRBJ2-7, the V gene TRBV7-2; no clear D. CDR1 and CDR2 (germline): SGHTA, FQGNSA. V dropped 5 bases and J dropped 2 bases, with 16 bases sitting between them. The length of the CDR3 is 15 residues. The CDR3 here is CASSQAGPSTYEQYV. Here the CDR3 DNA reads TGTGCCAGCAGCCAAGCCGGGCCTTCGACCTACGAGCAGTACGTC.

This clonotype was counted ten times or more. The chain combines TRBV20-1 with TRBJ2-2, with D tentatively TRBD2 (6 bases). This CDR3 has 12 amino acids. Germline CDR1 is DFQATT and CDR2 is SNEGSKA (reference sequence). V lost 5 bases, J lost 8 bases, and 12 bases lay in between. CDR3 sequence reads: CSAARGLGELFF. The CDR3 bases are TGCAGTGCTGCCCGGGGGTTGGGGGAGCTGTTTTTT.

Note on this clonotype: The conserved phenylalanine or tryptophan is not found at the CDR3 terminus, so this likely reflects a read error. It is unclear where the CDR3 begins or ends on the DNA, so no DNA is shown, and the CDR3 is as TCRdb lists it. The chain carries TRBV7-2 and TRBJ2-7; the listed D gene, TRBD1, was not tested against the DNA. CDR1 SGHTA and CDR2 FQGNSA come from the germline V gene. The CDR3 spans 13 residues, counting both ends. The CDR3 reads CASSPGTAPDFIL.